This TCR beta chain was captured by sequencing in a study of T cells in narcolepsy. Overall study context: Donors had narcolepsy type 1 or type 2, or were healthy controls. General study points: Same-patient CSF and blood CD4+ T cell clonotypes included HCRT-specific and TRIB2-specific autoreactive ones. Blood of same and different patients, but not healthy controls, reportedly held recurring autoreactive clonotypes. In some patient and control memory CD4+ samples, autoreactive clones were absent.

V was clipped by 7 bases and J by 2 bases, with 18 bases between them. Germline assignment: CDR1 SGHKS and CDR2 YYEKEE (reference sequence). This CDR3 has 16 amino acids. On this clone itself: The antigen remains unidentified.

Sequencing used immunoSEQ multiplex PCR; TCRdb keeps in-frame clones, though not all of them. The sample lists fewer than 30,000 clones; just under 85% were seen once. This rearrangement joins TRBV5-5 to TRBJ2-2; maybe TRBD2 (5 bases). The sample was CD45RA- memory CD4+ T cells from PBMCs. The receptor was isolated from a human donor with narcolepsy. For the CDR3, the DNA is TGTGCCAGCGGATTACGGGGTAGGGAAAACACCGGGGAGCTGTTTTTT. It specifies CASGLRGRENTGELFF.